This TCR beta chain was sequenced during a study of T cells in Graves' hyperthyroidism and ophthalmopathy. This clonotype has ten or more counts. The V and J ends lost 2 bases and 0 bases respectively, with 11 bases between them. The CDR3 covers 15 residues. Germline V gene lookup returns CDR1 SGHRS and CDR2 YFSETQ. Amplified regions were TCR beta CDR3 sequences from RNA transcripts. With the HTBI primer set, the TCR CDR3 went through a first round of RT-PCR. TCRdb reanalysed the multiplex PCR reads using MiXCR and keeps one entry per CDR3 protein. The sample records about 270,000 distinct CDR3 sequences, 20% to 25% being singletons.

The chain is built from TRBV5-1 and TRBJ1-1; D remains unclear. The specimen sequenced was blood. The clonotype comes from a man aged 30 to 45 with Graves' ophthalmopathy. CDR3 in DNA: TGCGCCAGCAGCTTATACAGAGGCTTGAACACTGAAGCTTTCTTT. As protein: CASSLYRGLNTEAFF.